This paragraph covers one T cell receptor beta chain sequence. The antigen remains undetermined. This may stem from a read error, because a much larger clone lies one nucleotide away. Making use of molecular barcodes, quantitative 5'-RACE generated TCR beta libraries. TCRdb independently ran MiXCR on the 5' RACE reads; one entry per CDR3 protein. The profile covers a few hundred thousand distinct CDR3 sequences, with about a sixth appearing a single time and approximately 33% taken by the ten largest. Germline values: CDR1 SQVTM, CDR2 ANQGSEA. The ends lost 4 bases at V and 5 bases at J; junction bases unmatched: 14. The CDR3 length is 16 residues. The data stem from a study of CD8 T cells in ankylosing spondylitis. General study points: Disease-linked clones had a CD8+ phenotype and relatively low frequency in peripheral blood. In ankylosing spondylitis blood, a motif of eight highly homologous TCR beta variants appeared characteristic. Some motif variants were previously reported in reactive arthritis synovial fluid and blood.

Source material: blood, either unsorted or a sorted T cell fraction (not recorded which). This TCR was sampled from a male donor with ankylosing spondylitis or in good health (not recorded which). The chain employs TRBV29-1 and TRBJ2-1; 7 bases fit TRBD2. The CDR3 coding sequence is TGCAGCGTTGCGCTAGCGGAAAACAAAGGGGACAATGAGCAGTTCTTC. It codes for CSVALAENKGDNEQFF.